These 5 T cell receptor beta chains were sequenced from one sample in a study of blood T cell repertoires in COVID-19. Produced via immunoSEQ multiplex PCR; TCRdb's table is partial and in-frame only. The sample holds 150,000 to 200,000 clones, about 81% seen once. Sequences were obtained from peripheral blood. These receptors came from a human donor in a cohort sampled during active COVID-19.

The J gene is TRBJ2-7, the V gene TRBV30, with 9 bases that match TRBD1. V gave up 5 bases and J gave up 4 bases; unmatched junction bases: 9. The V gene's germline CDR1 is GTSNPN and CDR2 SVGIG (reference sequence). CDR3 length: 14 amino acids. The CDR3 sequence is CAWARTGASYEQYF. Here the CDR3 DNA reads TGTGCCTGGGCACGGACAGGGGCGTCGTACGAGCAGTACTTC.

The chain combines TRBV5-5 with TRBJ2-7, with unresolved D. The CDR3 consists of 13 residues. Trimming cost V 4 bases and J 6 bases, with 14 bases left between them. Germline assignment: CDR1 SGHKS and CDR2 YYEKEE (reference sequence). The CDR3 nucleotides are TGTGCCAGCAGCCTCACGCCCCCAGTCGAGCAGTACTTC. This translates into CASSLTPPVEQYF. The full variable domain, completed using reference TRBV5-5 and TRBJ2-7, is DAGVTQSPTHLIKTRGQQVTLRCSPISGHKSVSWYQQVLGQGPQFIFQYYEKEERGRGNFPDRFSARQFPNYSSELNVNALLLGDSALYLCASSLTPPVEQYFGPGTRLTVT.

The V and J genes are TRBV7-2 and TRBJ1-1, with TRBD1 matching over 7 bases. Germline CDR1 SGHTA, CDR2 FQGNSA. The trim removed 5 bases at V and 0 bases at J, leaving 6 bases unmatched. The CDR3 is 15 residues long. The CDR3: CASSAPQGMNTEAFF. The CDR3 DNA reads TGTGCCAGCAGCGCCCCACAGGGGATGAACACTGAAGCTTTCTTT.

V gene TRBV9 combines with J gene TRBJ1-2; no firm D call. V was cut by 0 bases and J by 4 bases, with 4 bases left in between. This CDR3 contains 12 residues. Germline V gene lookup returns CDR1 SGDLS and CDR2 YYNGEE. The chain's CDR3 is CASSVDLYGYTF. Here the CDR3 DNA reads TGTGCCAGCAGCGTAGATCTCTATGGCTACACCTTC.

CDR3: CASSHADSGGFGHSNTEAFF. In nucleotides, the CDR3 is TGCGCCAGCAGCCACGCCGACTCAGGGGGGTTCGGGCATTCTAACACTGAAGCTTTCTTT. The rearrangement joins TRBV4-1 to TRBJ1-1; 7 nucleotides match TRBD1. After removal of 3 bases from V and 2 bases from J, the junction contained 21 bases not matched to a gene. This CDR3 has 20 amino acids. The germline CDR1 and CDR2 sequences are MGHRA and YSYEKL.